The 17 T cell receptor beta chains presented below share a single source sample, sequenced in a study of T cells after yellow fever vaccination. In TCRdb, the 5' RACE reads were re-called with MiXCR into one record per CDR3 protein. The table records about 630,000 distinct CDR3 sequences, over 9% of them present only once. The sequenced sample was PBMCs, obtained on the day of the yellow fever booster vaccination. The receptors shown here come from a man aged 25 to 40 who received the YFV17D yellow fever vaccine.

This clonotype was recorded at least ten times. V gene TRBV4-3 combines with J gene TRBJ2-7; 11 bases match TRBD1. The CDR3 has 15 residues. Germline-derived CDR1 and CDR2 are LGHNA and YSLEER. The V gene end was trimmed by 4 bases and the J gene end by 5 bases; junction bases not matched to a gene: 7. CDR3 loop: CASSPRTGGFDEQYF. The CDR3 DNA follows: TGCGCCAGCAGCCCGAGGACAGGGGGCTTCGACGAGCAGTACTTC.

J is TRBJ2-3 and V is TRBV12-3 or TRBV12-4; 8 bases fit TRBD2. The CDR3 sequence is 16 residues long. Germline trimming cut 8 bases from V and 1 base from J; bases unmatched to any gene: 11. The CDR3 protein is CASHRALAGRTDTQYF. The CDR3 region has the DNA TGTGCCAGCCACAGAGCCCTAGCGGGTCGCACAGATACGCAGTATTTT.

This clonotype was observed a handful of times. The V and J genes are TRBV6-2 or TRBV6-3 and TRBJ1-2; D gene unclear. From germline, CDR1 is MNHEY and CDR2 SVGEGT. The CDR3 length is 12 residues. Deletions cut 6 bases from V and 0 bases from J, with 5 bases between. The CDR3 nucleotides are TGTGCCAGCAGAATACCTAACTATGGCTACACCTTC. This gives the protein CASRIPNYGYTF.

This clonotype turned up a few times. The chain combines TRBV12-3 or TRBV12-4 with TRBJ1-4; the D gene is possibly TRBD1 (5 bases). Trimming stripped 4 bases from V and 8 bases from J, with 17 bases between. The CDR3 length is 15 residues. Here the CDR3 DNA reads TGTGCCAGCAGTTCGATCCAGGGTAGAGGAGAAAAACTGTTTTTT. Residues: CASSSIQGRGEKLFF.

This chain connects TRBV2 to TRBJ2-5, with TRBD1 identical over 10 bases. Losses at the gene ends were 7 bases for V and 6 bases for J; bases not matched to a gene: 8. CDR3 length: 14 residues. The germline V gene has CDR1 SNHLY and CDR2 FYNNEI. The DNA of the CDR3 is TGTGCCAGCAAGCTTGGGACAGGGGAAAAGACCCAGTACTTC. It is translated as CASKLGTGEKTQYF. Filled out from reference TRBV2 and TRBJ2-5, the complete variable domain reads EPEVTQTPSHQVTQMGQEVILRCVPISNHLYFYWYRQILGQKVEFLVSFYNNEISEKSEIFDDQFSVERPDGSNFTLKIRSTKLEDSAMYFCASKLGTGEKTQYFGPGTRLLVL.

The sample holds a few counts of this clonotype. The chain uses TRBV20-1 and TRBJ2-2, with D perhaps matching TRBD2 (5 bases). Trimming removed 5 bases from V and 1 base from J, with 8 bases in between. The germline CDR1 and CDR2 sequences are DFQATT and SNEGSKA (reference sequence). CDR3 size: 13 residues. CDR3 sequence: CSALSGNTGELFF. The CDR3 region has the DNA TGCAGTGCTTTAAGCGGGAACACCGGGGAGCTGTTTTTT.

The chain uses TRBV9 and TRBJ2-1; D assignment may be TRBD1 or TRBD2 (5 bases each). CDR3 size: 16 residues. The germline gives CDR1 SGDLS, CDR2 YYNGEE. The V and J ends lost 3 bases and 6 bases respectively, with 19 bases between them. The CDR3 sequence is CASSAGSRGTSNEQFF. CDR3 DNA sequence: TGTGCCAGCAGCGCCGGATCGCGAGGGACGAGCAATGAGCAGTTCTTC.

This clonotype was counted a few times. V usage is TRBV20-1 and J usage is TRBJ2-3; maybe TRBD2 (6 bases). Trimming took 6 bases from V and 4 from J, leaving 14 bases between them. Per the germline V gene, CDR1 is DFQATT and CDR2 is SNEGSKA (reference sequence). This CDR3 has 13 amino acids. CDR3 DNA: TGCAGTGCCCCGGAGGGCCCCCCAGATACGCAGTATTTT. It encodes CSAPEGPPDTQYF.

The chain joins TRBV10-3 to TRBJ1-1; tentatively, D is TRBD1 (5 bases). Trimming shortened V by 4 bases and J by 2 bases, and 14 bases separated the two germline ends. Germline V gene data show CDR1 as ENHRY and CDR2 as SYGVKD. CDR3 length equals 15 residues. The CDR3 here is CAISGAGRGNTEAFF. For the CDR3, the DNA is TGTGCCATCAGTGGTGCAGGGCGAGGCAACACTGAAGCTTTCTTT.

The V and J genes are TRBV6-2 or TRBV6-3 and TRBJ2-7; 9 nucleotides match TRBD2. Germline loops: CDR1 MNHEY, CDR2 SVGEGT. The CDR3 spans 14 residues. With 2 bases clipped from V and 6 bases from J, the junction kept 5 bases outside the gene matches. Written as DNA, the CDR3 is TGTGCCAGCAGTTACCTGCGGGAGGGAAGCGAGCAGTACTTC. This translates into CASSYLREGSEQYF.

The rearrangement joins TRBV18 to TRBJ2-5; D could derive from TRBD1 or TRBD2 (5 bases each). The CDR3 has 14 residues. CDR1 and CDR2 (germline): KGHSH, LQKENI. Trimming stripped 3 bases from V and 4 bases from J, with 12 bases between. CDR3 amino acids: CASSPLEGTETQYF. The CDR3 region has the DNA TGTGCCAGCTCACCTCTCGAGGGGACAGAGACCCAGTACTTC.

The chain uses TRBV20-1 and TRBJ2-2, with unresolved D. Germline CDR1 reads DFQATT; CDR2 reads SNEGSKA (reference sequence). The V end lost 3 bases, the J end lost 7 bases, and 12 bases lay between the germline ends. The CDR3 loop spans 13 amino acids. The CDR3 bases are TGCAGTGCTAGGGAAATTCTGAACGGGGAGCTGTTTTTT. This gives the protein CSAREILNGELFF.

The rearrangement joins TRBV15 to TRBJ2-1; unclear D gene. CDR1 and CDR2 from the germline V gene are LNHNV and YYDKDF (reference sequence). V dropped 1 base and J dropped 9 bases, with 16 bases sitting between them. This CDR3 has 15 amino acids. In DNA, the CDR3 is TGTGCCACCAGCAGAGGAGGAAGCGAGTTCGGTGAGCAGTTCTTC. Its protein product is CATSRGGSEFGEQFF.

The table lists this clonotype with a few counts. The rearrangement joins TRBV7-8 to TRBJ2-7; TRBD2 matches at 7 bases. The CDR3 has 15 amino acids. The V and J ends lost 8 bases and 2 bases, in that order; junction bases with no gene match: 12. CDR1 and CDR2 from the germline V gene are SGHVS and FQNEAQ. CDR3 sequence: CASRLSGRFTYEQYF. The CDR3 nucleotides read TGTGCCAGCCGCCTATCCGGGAGGTTCACCTACGAGCAGTACTTC.

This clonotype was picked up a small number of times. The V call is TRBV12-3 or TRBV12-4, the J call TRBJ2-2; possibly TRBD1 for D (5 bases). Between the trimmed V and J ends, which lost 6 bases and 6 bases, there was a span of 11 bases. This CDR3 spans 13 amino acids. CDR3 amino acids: CASSKGVAGELFF. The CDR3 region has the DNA TGTGCCAGCAGCAAAGGGGTGGCCGGGGAGCTGTTTTTT.

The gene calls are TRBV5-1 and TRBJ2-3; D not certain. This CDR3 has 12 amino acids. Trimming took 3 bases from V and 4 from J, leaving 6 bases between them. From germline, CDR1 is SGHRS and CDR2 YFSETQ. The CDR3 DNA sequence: TGCGCCAGCAGCTCGAACTCAGATACGCAGTATTTT. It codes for CASSSNSDTQYF.

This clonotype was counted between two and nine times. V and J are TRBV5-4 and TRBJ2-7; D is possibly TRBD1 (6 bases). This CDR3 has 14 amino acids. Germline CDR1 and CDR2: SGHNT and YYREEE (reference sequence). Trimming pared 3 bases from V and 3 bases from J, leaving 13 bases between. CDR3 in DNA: TGTGCCAGCAGCTCTGGCGGACAGATCTACGAGCAGTACTTC. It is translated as CASSSGGQIYEQYF.